This is a list of T cell receptor beta chains from one sample in a study of OX40 agonist ivuxolimab in advanced cancers. Sequencing was performed with immunoSEQ multiplex PCR; in TCRdb, only in-frame clones are kept and a portion is missing. The sample lists tens of thousands of clones, approximately 81% occurring once. The sample was CD4+ or CD8+ T cells sorted from blood, taken in a trial of the OX40 agonist ivuxolimab. The receptors shown here come from an adult with an advanced solid tumor such as melanoma, head and neck, liver or kidney cancer. CDR3s include the opening cysteine and the closing phenylalanine or tryptophan. Fields, in order: J gene, D gene, V gene, CDR3 DNA, CDR3 protein. The D gene is left open where the match is weak.

TRBJ2-2,.,TRBV27,TGTGCCAGCAGTTTTTCGGCCACCGGGGAGCTGTTTTTT,CASSFSATGELFF
TRBJ2-7,.,TRBV7-2,TGTGCCAGCAGCCCGACAGGCCTTTTGTCCTACGAGCAGTACTTC,CASSPTGLLSYEQYF
TRBJ2-7,TRBD2,TRBV6-5,TGTGCCAGCGGTAGCGGGGCTACCTACGAGCAGTACTTC,CASGSGATYEQYF
TRBJ1-1,.,TRBV4-1,TGCGCCAGCGGATCAGGGCAGGGGAACACTGAAGCTTTCTTT,CASGSGQGNTEAFF
TRBJ1-2,TRBD1,TRBV5-8,TGTGCCAGCAGCTGGGGACAGGGTACTAACTATGGCTACACCTTC,CASSWGQGTNYGYTF
TRBJ2-1,TRBD2,TRBV7-6,TGTGCCAGCAGCTTAGTCCTAGCGGGAGGTGGCAATGAGCAGTTCTTC,CASSLVLAGGGNEQFF
TRBJ2-7,TRBD2,TRBV7-8,TGTGCCAGCAGCTTAGGAGCGGGAGGTTACGAGCAGTACTTC,CASSLGAGGYEQYF
TRBJ1-1,TRBD1,TRBV14,TGTGCCAGCAGCCGACCCCTCGGGACAGGGGGGACTGAAGCTTTCTTT,CASSRPLGTGGTEAFF
TRBJ2-1,TRBD2,TRBV7-2,TGTGCCAGCAGCTACCCTAGCGGCTACAATGAGCAGTTCTTC,CASSYPSGYNEQFF
TRBJ1-2,TRBD1,TRBV4-2,TGTGCCAGCAGCCAAGATCCTCAGGGGGCCCCCTATGGCTACACCTTC,CASSQDPQGAPYGYTF